The present T cell receptor beta chain was sequenced within a study of blood T cells in healthy people across ages. Primers used in a second PCR of about 7 to 12 cycles were a sample-barcoded 5' primer and a J-beta primer mix. Every sample produced at least 2.5 million CDR3-containing paired-end reads. Each CDR3 protein is one row after TCRdb ran MiXCR on the 5' RACE reads. This table has around 1.5 million distinct CDR3 sequences, about 32% appearing once. A word on this clonotype: Antigen: not known.

Study-wide findings and caveats: Considered underestimates were the diversity estimates obtained from one million T cells. Because donor CMV status was unknown, expanded clonotype changes were possibly confounded.

Germline values: CDR1 SGHDT, CDR2 YYEEEE. The V segment lost 4 bases and the J segment 2 bases; nucleotides outside the gene matches: 6. CDR3 size: 16 residues. Sequencing was performed on blood. The chain couples TRBV5-6 to TRBJ2-7; TRBD2 aligns across 13 bases. The sequence was collected from a woman between 25 and 40 years old in good health. CDR3 residues: CASSPPTSGRTYEQYF. CDR3 DNA: TGTGCCAGCAGCCCACCGACTAGCGGGAGGACCTACGAGCAGTACTTC.